This note documents a single T cell receptor beta chain sequence. The antigen remains undetermined. CDR1 is SGHAT, CDR2 FQNNGV, per germline. The CDR3 spans 16 residues. Trimming took off 0 bases at V and 7 bases at J, with 13 bases between the two ends. Naive or memory CD4+ cells were cultured 1:1 with T cell-depleted PBMCs plus CEF. This record belongs to a study of CD4 T cells in relation to SARS-CoV-2 and coronaviruses. About the research overall: TCR beta CDR3s were sequenced after 10-day antigen culture of PBMCs. Crossreactive spike epitopes shared across donors were mapped to their HLA restriction.

CEF-cultured naive and memory CD4+ T cell DNA got survey-level sequencing. Assay: immunoSEQ multiplex PCR; the TCRdb copy retains only in-frame clones and omits some. In the table there are about 30,000 clones, 65% to 80% of which are singletons. The TCR sequence derives from an adult with COVID-19. This chain connects TRBV11-2 to TRBJ1-6; D gene unclear. The material sequenced was memory CD4+ T cells from PBMCs, cultured in vitro. CDR3: CASSLDWERVNSPLHF. CDR3 DNA: TGTGCCAGCAGCTTAGATTGGGAAAGGGTAAATTCACCCCTCCACTTT.